This T cell receptor (beta chain) is drawn from a study of T cell responses to AZD1222 COVID-19 vaccine. Repertoires were generated with immunoSEQ multiplex PCR, while TCRdb's copy carries only in-frame clones and drops some. This table has roughly 100,000 clones, approximately 86% appearing once. Germline assignment: CDR1 SGHTA and CDR2 FQGNSA. V was shortened by 5 bases and J by 1 base, with 14 bases between the two germline ends. The CDR3 covers 15 residues. As regards this clone: Its matching antigen is unknown.

Findings of the study overall: The span of vaccine-associated CD4 TCRs extended across spike, with dominance at 160-218 and 743-854. None of the repertoires were sampled until the peak T cell response had passed. Only five or six individuals given AZD1222 were seropositive at baseline.

This sample comprised peripheral blood, obtained on day 0 of AZD1222 vaccination. V is TRBV7-2 and J is TRBJ1-1, with a weak D call TRBD1 (6 bases). The clonotype was recovered from an adult in good health. As DNA, the CDR3 is TGTGCCAGCAGCCACACCGGGACACAGAACACTGAAGCTTTCTTT. It encodes CASSHTGTQNTEAFF. Filled out from reference TRBV7-2 and TRBJ1-1, the complete variable domain reads GAGVSQSPSNKVTEKGKDVELRCDPISGHTALYWYRQSLGQGLEFLIYFQGNSAPDKSGLPSDRFSAERTGGSVSTLTIQRTQQEDSAVYLCASSHTGTQNTEAFFGQGTRLTVV.